The 10 T cell receptor beta chains in this list originate from one sample, sequenced in a study of identical twins. TCRdb redid the calling of the 5' RACE reads with MiXCR, one entry per CDR3 protein. The sample holds a few hundred thousand distinct CDR3 sequences, nearly 10% seen once. Separately, the same data were catalogued under a study of yellow fever vaccine responses in identical twins.

Sequencing used PBMCs. These receptors were taken from a woman younger than 35 in good health.

V usage is TRBV6-5 and J usage is TRBJ2-5; 9 bases are a match to TRBD1. With V trimmed by 2 bases and J by 4 bases, 17 bases remained unmatched. The CDR3 totals 19 residues. Germline CDR1 MNHEY, CDR2 SVGAGI. The CDR3 sequence is CASSYLQSRDRAIIETQYF. CDR3 sequence (DNA): TGTGCCAGCAGTTACCTCCAATCCCGGGACAGGGCAATTATAGAGACCCAGTACTTC.

The V and J genes are TRBV7-9 and TRBJ2-7; tentatively, D is TRBD1 (6 bases). The CDR3 runs 16 residues. Trimming pared 5 bases from V and 1 base from J, leaving 18 bases between. Germline V gene data show CDR1 as SEHNR and CDR2 as FQNEAQ (reference sequence). The CDR3 sequence: CASSPLQGYSSYEQYF. The CDR3 nucleotides read TGTGCCAGCAGCCCACTGCAGGGGTACTCATCCTACGAGCAGTACTTC.

In its sample, this clonotype was seen many times. The chain has TRBV20-1 and TRBJ2-7; tentative D call: TRBD1 (6 bases). CDR3 length: 13 residues. Looked up from germline, CDR1 is DFQATT and CDR2 is SNEGSKA (reference sequence). Trimming took off 6 bases at V and 4 bases at J, with 16 bases between the two ends. In DNA form, the CDR3 reads TGCAGTGCCCTGACAGGCAGGCAATACGAGCAGTACTTC. Its protein product is CSALTGRQYEQYF.

This chain links TRBV5-1 with TRBJ2-1; possible D gene TRBD2, 6 bases. V dropped 0 bases and J dropped 5 bases, with 21 bases sitting between them. CDR3 length equals 18 residues. Germline CDR1 and CDR2: SGHRS and YFSETQ. The CDR3 is CASSLARGVAAINNEQFF. CDR3 sequence (DNA): TGCGCCAGCAGCTTGGCCCGGGGTGTAGCGGCTATAAACAATGAGCAGTTCTTC.

For this clonotype: With a much larger clone just one base away, this may be a read error. This sequence joins TRBV10-3 and TRBJ2-3, with TRBD2 as a possible D gene (5 bases). CDR1 and CDR2 from the germline V gene are ENHRY and SYGVKD. This CDR3 spans 14 amino acids. CDR3: CAISEEGNTDTLYF. The CDR3 nucleotides are TGTGCCATCAGTGAAGAGGGAAACACAGATACGCTGTATTTT.

The chain couples TRBV7-9 to TRBJ1-2; D is undetermined. CDR3 size: 15 residues. The V and J ends lost 2 bases and 4 bases respectively, with 14 bases between them. Looked up from germline, CDR1 is SEHNR and CDR2 is FQNEAQ (reference sequence). The CDR3 spells CASSLTAGSSYGYTF. CDR3 nucleotide sequence: TGTGCCAGCAGCTTAACAGCGGGTTCAAGCTATGGCTACACCTTC.

The chain couples TRBV6-5 to TRBJ1-2; D is ambiguous. Looked up from germline, CDR1 is MNHEY and CDR2 is SVGAGI. The CDR3 has 12 residues. V dropped 6 bases and J dropped 2 bases, with 7 bases sitting between them. For the CDR3, the DNA is TGTGCCAGCAGCATCGACAACTATGGCTACACCTTC. Its protein product is CASSIDNYGYTF.

This clonotype was counted only a few times. The V call is TRBV6-2 or TRBV6-3, the J call TRBJ2-2; D perhaps matches TRBD2 (6 bases). The CDR3 runs 17 residues. In germline, CDR1 is MNHEY, CDR2 SVGEGT. Trimming removed 6 bases at V and 0 bases at J, with 17 bases between. As DNA, the CDR3 is TGTGCCAGCAGGTTGCGAAGGGAGCGGGCGAACACCGGGGAGCTGTTTTTT. Protein sequence: CASRLRRERANTGELFF.

This clonotype was counted a few times. The CDR3 DNA reads as TGTGCCAGCAGCTTAGGTCTAGCGGGGTACGGGGGCGAAGAGACCCAGTACTTC. Encoded protein: CASSLGLAGYGGEETQYF. The V call is TRBV7-8, the J call TRBJ2-5; 9 bases fit TRBD2. Germline values: CDR1 SGHVS, CDR2 FQNEAQ. This CDR3 is 18 amino acids long. The V gene end was trimmed by 1 base and the J gene end by 3 bases; junction bases not matched to a gene: 12.

CDR3: CASSVSSGGLRSNEQFF. CDR3 DNA sequence: TGCGCCAGCAGCGTGTCATCAGGCGGGCTAAGGTCCAATGAGCAGTTCTTC. The V and J genes are TRBV5-1 and TRBJ2-1; TRBD2 is a possible D gene (5 bases). The CDR3 is 17 amino acids. V gave up 4 bases and J gave up 6 bases, with 23 bases separating them. The V gene's germline CDR1 is SGHRS and CDR2 YFSETQ.